Listed here are 30 T cell receptor beta chains from one sample, sequenced in a study of blood T cell repertoires in COVID-19. This table comes from immunoSEQ multiplex PCR, and its TCRdb copy is limited to in-frame clones, with some not included. The data contain about 410,000 clones, 75% to 90% of them seen just once; the ten biggest clones take up roughly 1.5%. Specimen: peripheral blood. The receptors come from a woman aged 40 to 55 with COVID-19, enrolled during active disease.

This chain uses TRBV19 with TRBJ1-2; 9 bases are a match to TRBD1. The CDR3 length is 16 residues. Looked up from germline, CDR1 is LNHDA and CDR2 is SQIVND (reference sequence). V shed 6 bases and J 4 bases; nucleotides not matched to a gene: 12. CDR3 nucleotides: TGTGCCAGTAGCCTAACACAGGGGGCTTACGGCTATGGCTACACCTTC. It encodes CASSLTQGAYGYGYTF. The whole variable domain, filled in from reference TRBV19 and TRBJ1-2, reads DGGITQSPKYLFRKEGQNVTLSCEQNLNHDAMYWYRQDPGQGLRLIYYSQIVNDFQKGDIAEGYSVSREKKESFPLTVTSAQKNPTAFYLCASSLTQGAYGYGYTFGSGTRLTVV.

This sequence joins TRBV13 and TRBJ2-7, with TRBD2 identical over 8 bases. This CDR3 spans 14 amino acids. V lost 3 bases and J lost 6; bases outside the gene matches: 7. The V gene's germline CDR1 is PRHDT and CDR2 FYEKMQ (reference sequence). CDR3 nucleotide sequence: TGTGCCAGCAGCTTGGCGGGGGGCCTGCCCGAGCAGTACTTC. It encodes CASSLAGGLPEQYF. Drawing the rest from reference TRBV13 and TRBJ2-7, the complete variable domain is AAGVIQSPRHLIKEKRETATLKCYPIPRHDTVYWYQQGPGQDPQFLISFYEKMQSDKGSIPDRFSAQQFSDYHSELNMSSLELGDSALYFCASSLAGGLPEQYFGPGTRLTVT.

This clone was seen a single time. The gene calls are TRBV7-6 and TRBJ2-7; tentative D call: TRBD1 (5 bases). Germline V gives CDR1 SGHVS, CDR2 FNYEAQ. This CDR3 contains 15 residues. V was cut by 2 bases and J by 3 bases, with 14 bases left in between. For the CDR3, the DNA is TGTGCCAGCAGCTTACTTCAGGGAACTGGCTACGAGCAGTACTTC. Its protein is CASSLLQGTGYEQYF.

The sample holds one count of this clone. The V gene is TRBV15, the J gene TRBJ2-1; 9 bases line up with TRBD2. CDR3 length equals 17 residues. Germline V gene data show CDR1 as LNHNV and CDR2 as YYDKDF (reference sequence). V shed 9 bases, J shed 5 bases, and the junction held 17 bases outside the gene matches. The CDR3, as DNA: TGTGCCACAGAGCAACCAAATAGCGGGAGTATCCACAATGAGCAGTTCTTC. As protein: CATEQPNSGSIHNEQFF.

The chain uses TRBV6-2 or TRBV6-3 and TRBJ2-7; possible D gene TRBD1, 6 bases. CDR1 is MNHEY and CDR2 is SVGEGT in the germline V gene. CDR3 length equals 15 residues. V lost 5 bases and J lost 0, with 14 bases in between. The CDR3 is CASSTFGQNSYEQYF. In DNA form, the CDR3 reads TGTGCCAGCAGTACTTTTGGACAGAACTCCTACGAGCAGTACTTC.

The CDR3, as DNA: TGTGCCAGCAGCCAAGGACTAGGGGGGGAGCTGTTTTTT. Amino acid sequence: CASSQGLGGELFF. The chain links TRBV12-3 or TRBV12-4 to TRBJ2-2, with 7 bases matching TRBD2. The junction had 6 bases not matched to a gene; V was cut back by 6 bases and J by 8 bases. The CDR3 extends over 13 amino acids.

This sequence joins TRBV24-1 and TRBJ2-7, with TRBD2 identical over 10 bases. J lost 4 bases, V lost 5 bases, and 1 base had no gene match. Germline loops: CDR1 KGHDR, CDR2 SFDVKD. The CDR3 runs 13 residues. The CDR3, as DNA: TGTGCCACCAGTGCTAGCGGGGGATACGAGCAGTACTTC. Its translation: CATSASGGYEQYF.

This chain connects TRBV11-2 to TRBJ2-7, with a weak D call TRBD1 (7 bases). CDR3 size: 15 residues. Deletions cut 3 bases from V and 1 base from J, with 13 bases between. Germline assignment: CDR1 SGHAT and CDR2 FQNNGV. Here the CDR3 reads CASSLEGATSYEQYF. The CDR3, as DNA: TGTGCCAGCAGCTTGGAGGGGGCAACTTCCTACGAGCAGTACTTC.

The chain employs TRBV10-2 and TRBJ1-4; D may be TRBD1 (5 bases). CDR1 WSHSY and CDR2 SAAADI come from the germline V gene. Trimming took off 2 bases at V and 5 bases at J, with 12 bases between the two ends. This CDR3 is 15 amino acids long. As DNA, the CDR3 is TGCGCCAGCAGTGAGAGGGTACAGGTGAATGAAAAACTGTTTTTT. It translates to CASSERVQVNEKLFF.

This rearrangement joins TRBV19 to TRBJ1-1; D gene unclear. Trimming removed 5 bases from V and 2 bases from J, with 12 bases in between. Germline lookup yields CDR1 LNHDA and CDR2 SQIVND (reference sequence). The CDR3 is made up of 14 amino acids. In DNA, the CDR3 is TGTGCCAGTAGTGTCCGGGTCACAAACACTGAAGCTTTCTTT. Its protein product is CASSVRVTNTEAFF.

The V and J genes are TRBV7-3 and TRBJ2-5; weak D call: TRBD2 (5 bases). V was shortened by 0 bases and J by 4 bases, with 6 bases between the two germline ends. Looked up from germline, CDR1 is SGHTA and CDR2 is FQGTGA. The CDR3 extends over 13 amino acids. The CDR3 loop is CASSLTEGETQYF. The CDR3 region has the DNA TGTGCCAGCAGCTTAACCGAGGGAGAGACCCAGTACTTC.

This CDR3 is CSVVRQSNYGYTF. Here the CDR3 DNA reads TGCAGCGTTGTCAGACAGTCTAACTATGGCTACACCTTC. The rearrangement joins TRBV29-1 to TRBJ1-2, with D perhaps TRBD1 (5 bases). The germline V and J ends were trimmed by 4 bases and 0 bases, with 9 bases remaining between them. This CDR3 has 13 residues. CDR1 and CDR2 (germline): SQVTM, ANQGSEA. The complete variable domain, with remaining parts taken from reference TRBV29-1 and TRBJ1-2, reads SAVISQKPSRDICQRGTSLTIQCQVDSQVTMMFWYRQQPGQSLTLIATANQGSEATYESGFVIDKFPISRPNLTFSTLTVSNMSPEDSSIYLCSVVRQSNYGYTFGSGTRLTVV.

V usage is TRBV3-1 (or the pseudogene TRBV3-2) and J usage is TRBJ2-1, with 7 positions matching TRBD1. Trimming cost V 4 bases and J 3 bases; bases outside gene matches: 6. Germline loops: CDR1 LGHDT, CDR2 YNNKEL (reference sequence). This CDR3 has 15 residues. CDR3 in DNA: TGTGCCAGCAGCCTGACAGGGATCAACTACAATGAGCAGTTCTTC. It yields the protein CASSLTGINYNEQFF.

The chain recombines TRBV27 with TRBJ2-1, with 13 bases that match TRBD2. With V trimmed by 5 bases and J by 4 bases, 8 bases remained unmatched. CDR3 length: 17 residues. Germline V gene data show CDR1 as MNHEY and CDR2 as SMNVEV (reference sequence). CDR3 amino acids: CASSPRLAGGDYNEQFF. DNA for the CDR3: TGTGCCAGCAGTCCGCGACTAGCGGGGGGCGATTACAATGAGCAGTTCTTC.

The CDR3 DNA follows: TGTGCCAGCTCACCTCCCAGCGGGCCCCAGCATTTT. It translates to CASSPPSGPQHF. V and J are TRBV18 and TRBJ1-5; D not certain. V lost 3 bases and J lost 9, with 9 bases in between. Germline V lookup: CDR1 KGHSH, CDR2 LQKENI. The CDR3 extends over 12 amino acids.

The rearrangement joins TRBV6-5 to TRBJ1-1; maybe TRBD1 (5 bases). Trimming removed 6 bases at V and 6 bases at J, with 14 bases between. This CDR3 region has 13 residues. CDR1 and CDR2 from the germline V gene are MNHEY and SVGAGI. In DNA, the CDR3 is TGTGCCAGCAGCGTCAGGGTTGAGGCTGAAGCTTTCTTT. This sequence encodes CASSVRVEAEAFF.

The chain has TRBV7-9 and TRBJ1-2; 8 bases are a match to TRBD1. CDR1 is SEHNR and CDR2 is FQNEAQ in the germline V gene (reference sequence). J lost 2 bases, V lost 6 bases, and 5 bases had no gene match. CDR3 length: 14 amino acids. The CDR3 nucleotides are TGTGCCAGCAGTGGGACAGGCCAAAACTATGGCTACACCTTC. Its protein is CASSGTGQNYGYTF.

The chain couples TRBV28 to TRBJ1-5; 9 positions agree with TRBD1. Germline CDR1 and CDR2: MDHEN and SYDVKM. This CDR3 is built from 16 residues. Germline trimming cut 0 bases from V and 4 bases from J; bases unmatched to any gene: 4. CDR3 protein: CASSLWGQGGNQPQHF. CDR3 coding DNA: TGTGCCAGCAGTTTATGGGGACAGGGAGGGAATCAGCCCCAGCATTTT.

This clone was counted only a few times. The rearrangement links TRBV7-9 to TRBJ2-2; TRBD2 agrees at 10 bases. This CDR3 region has 15 residues. V trimming: 5 bases; J trimming: 7 bases; junction bases outside the gene matches: 7. Germline CDR1 reads SEHNR; CDR2 reads FQNEAQ (reference sequence). DNA of the CDR3: TGTGCCAGCAGCCCCACTAGCGGGAAGGTCGGGGAGCTGTTTTTT. Its translation is CASSPTSGKVGELFF.

With regard to this clone: Relative to the germline gene, one junction end is altered; a read error may explain this. The gene calls are TRBV6-1 and TRBJ1-6, with 7 nucleotides matching TRBD1. Germline CDR1 is MNHNS and CDR2 is SASEGT. The CDR3 is 16 residues long. CDR3 nucleotides: TGTGCCAGCAGTCAAGCGCAGGGGGCCTATAATTCACCCCTCCACTTT. It is translated as CASSQAQGAYNSPLHF.

The genes are TRBV5-1 and TRBJ2-2; 10 bases are a match to TRBD1. The CDR3 length is 16 residues. Trimming took 1 base from V and 4 from J; bases not matched to a gene: 4. In germline, CDR1 is SGHRS, CDR2 YFSETQ. The CDR3 here is CASSLRQGAITGELFF. CDR3 DNA sequence: TGCGCCAGCAGCTTGCGACAGGGGGCGATCACCGGGGAGCTGTTTTTT.

The chain is built from TRBV5-1 and TRBJ2-6; D remains ambiguous. The germline gives CDR1 SGHRS, CDR2 YFSETQ. This CDR3 has 14 residues. V lost 4 bases to trimming and J lost 4 bases, with 9 bases between them. The CDR3 spells CASSPNSGANVLTF. CDR3 bases: TGCGCCAGCAGCCCGAACTCGGGGGCCAACGTCCTGACTTTC. The full variable domain, rest sourced from reference TRBV5-1 and TRBJ2-6, is KAGVTQTPRYLIKTRGQQVTLSCSPISGHRSVSWYQQTPGQGLQFLFEYFSETQRNKGNFPGRFSGRQFSNSRSEMNVSTLELGDSALYLCASSPNSGANVLTFGAGSRLTVL.

V is TRBV7-8 and J is TRBJ1-2; TRBD1 matches at 7 bases. Germline lookup yields CDR1 SGHVS and CDR2 FQNEAQ. V shed 1 base, J shed 5 bases, and the junction held 7 bases outside the gene matches. The CDR3 length is 15 residues. The CDR3 loop reads CASSLVGTELYGYTF. Written as DNA, the CDR3 is TGTGCCAGCAGCTTAGTAGGGACAGAACTTTATGGCTACACCTTC.

The gene calls are TRBV7-2 and TRBJ2-2, with D tentatively TRBD2 (6 bases). From germline, CDR1 is SGHTA and CDR2 FQGNSA. This CDR3 spans 15 amino acids. The ends were cut back, 1 base at V and 4 bases at J, with 10 bases in the middle. The CDR3 bases are TGTGCCAGCAGCTTAGACGGGAGTAGCACCGGGGAGCTGTTTTTT. Residues: CASSLDGSSTGELFF. Complete variable domain (other parts from reference TRBV7-2 and TRBJ2-2): GAGVSQSPSNKVTEKGKDVELRCDPISGHTALYWYRQSLGQGLEFLIYFQGNSAPDKSGLPSDRFSAERTGGSVSTLTIQRTQQEDSAVYLCASSLDGSSTGELFFGEGSRLTVL.

The rearrangement links TRBV28 to TRBJ2-1, with 10 bases that match TRBD1. Germline V gene data show CDR1 as MDHEN and CDR2 as SYDVKM. J was trimmed by 8 bases and V by 6 bases; bases with no gene match: 13. The CDR3 totals 16 residues. In DNA, the CDR3 is TGTGCCAGCAGGTCCTTCGGGGACAGGGGTAAAGATGAGCAGTTCTTC. Translated, it gives CASRSFGDRGKDEQFF.

The J gene is TRBJ2-2, the V gene TRBV5-5; TRBD1 matches at 12 bases. With V trimmed by 1 base and J by 0 bases, 4 bases remained unmatched. This CDR3 has 18 residues. CDR1 is SGHKS and CDR2 is YYEKEE in the germline V gene (reference sequence). The CDR3 DNA is TGTGCCAGCAGCTTGAAAGGGACAGGGGGCGCGAACACCGGGGAGCTGTTTTTT. Translated: CASSLKGTGGANTGELFF.

This rearrangement joins TRBV12-3 or TRBV12-4 to TRBJ1-4; the D is unclear. V was cut by 4 bases and J by 10 bases, with 10 bases left in between. CDR3 length: 12 amino acids. The CDR3 region has the DNA TGTGCCAGCAGTTACACAGTGGGAAAACTGTTTTTT. This translates into CASSYTVGKLFF.

This clone was picked up a small number of times. This chain uses TRBV6-2 or TRBV6-3 with TRBJ1-5, with D unclear. V was trimmed by 2 bases and J by 2 bases, leaving 7 bases between them. Per the germline V gene, CDR1 is MNHEY and CDR2 is SVGEGT. The CDR3 totals 14 residues. CDR3 nucleotides: TGTGCCAGCAGTTACGTTCAGGGCAATCAGCCCCAGCATTTT. As protein: CASSYVQGNQPQHF.

The chain joins TRBV10-3 to TRBJ1-2, with 10 bases identical to TRBD1. The CDR3 consists of 13 residues. Germline CDR1 reads ENHRY; CDR2 reads SYGVKD. J gave up 13 bases and V 6 bases, and 11 bases lay outside the gene matches. The CDR3 is CAIRAGTGAAGTF. CDR3 nucleotide sequence: TGTGCCATCAGAGCCGGGACAGGGGCCGCTGGCACCTTC.

The chain is built from TRBV28 and TRBJ1-3; a weak D match, TRBD1 (6 bases). Germline V lookup: CDR1 MDHEN, CDR2 SYDVKM. The V end was cut by 6 bases, the J end by 0 bases, with 12 bases between. CDR3 length: 15 residues. Here the CDR3 DNA reads TGTGCCAGCAGCCAAACAGGGAGCTCTGGAAACACCATATATTTT. It codes for CASSQTGSSGNTIYF.